This T cell receptor beta chain was captured in a study of cytomegalovirus exposure and HLA in healthy donors. Study in general: An analysis done earlier identified almost 120 million unique TCR beta sequences from about 179 million T cells. Study-level results: It was shown in a later analysis that HLA-associated TCR beta chains were more clonally expanded than other, equally common chains.

Per germline, CDR1 MNHEY and CDR2 SMNVEV (reference sequence). V lost 5 bases and J lost 0, with 11 bases in between. This CDR3 region has 15 residues. PCR amplification relied on 60 Vbeta primers (plus 13 Jbeta primers). TCRdb's copy holds only in-frame clones and misses some; the assay was immunoSEQ multiplex PCR. The sample lists some 150,000 clones, 75% to 80% occurring once. For this clone: Its matching antigen is unknown.

All donors participated as healthy donors of bone marrow. Unrecorded immune exposure was likely among donors, who were nominally healthy when sampled. Sequencing input: PBMCs. The rearrangement uses TRBV27 and TRBJ2-1; D not resolved. The clonotype comes from a woman in her 50s in good health and CMV-seronegative. As DNA, the CDR3 is TGTGCCAGCAGTCCTCAGGCACGCTCCTACAATGAGCAGTTCTTC. Translation: CASSPQARSYNEQFF.